The 21 T cell receptor beta chains listed next were all sequenced from one sample in a study of blood T cell repertoires in COVID-19. The protocol was immunoSEQ multiplex PCR, while the TCRdb copy is restricted to in-frame clones and leaves out a portion. The top ten clones hold roughly 8.6% of a sample with over 200,000 clones, around 88% of them seen once. Sequencing used PBMCs or T cells enriched from blood (not recorded which). The source is a man aged 35 to 55 who had recovered from COVID-19.

V and J are TRBV2 and TRBJ1-2; TRBD1 is a possible D gene (6 bases). Germline V CDR1 and CDR2: SNHLY, FYNNEI. Trimming stripped 2 bases from V and 6 bases from J, with 16 bases between. The CDR3 length is 15 residues. The CDR3 sequence is CASSEFQGILNGYTF. CDR3 nucleotide sequence: TGTGCCAGCAGTGAATTTCAGGGGATCTTAAATGGCTACACCTTC. Full variable domain (remainder filled in from reference TRBV2 and TRBJ1-2): EPEVTQTPSHQVTQMGQEVILRCVPISNHLYFYWYRQILGQKVEFLVSFYNNEISEKSEIFDDQFSVERPDGSNFTLKIRSTKLEDSAMYFCASSEFQGILNGYTFGSGTRLTVV.

V usage is TRBV19 and J usage is TRBJ2-1; 7 bases agree with TRBD1. CDR1 is LNHDA and CDR2 is SQIVND in the germline V gene (reference sequence). The CDR3 spans 17 residues. Losses at the gene ends were 3 bases for V and 0 bases for J; bases not matched to a gene: 8. The CDR3 region has the DNA TGTGCCAGTAGTATCCAAAAGGGACAGAGCTCCTACAATGAGCAGTTCTTC. This sequence encodes CASSIQKGQSSYNEQFF.

This clone showed up just a few times. This sequence joins TRBV11-3 and TRBJ1-4, with 9 bases fitting TRBD1. The CDR3 has 15 amino acids. Germline loops: CDR1 SGHNT, CDR2 YENEEA. With V trimmed by 2 bases and J by 8 bases, 6 bases remained unmatched. The CDR3 spells CASSLTGTGREKLFF. The DNA for the CDR3 is TGTGCCAGCAGCTTAACCGGGACAGGGCGGGAAAAACTGTTTTTT.

The rearrangement links TRBV6-4 to TRBJ2-3; no clear D. The CDR3 is made up of 12 amino acids. CDR1 and CDR2 from the germline V gene are MRHNA and SNTAGT. Between the trimmed V and J ends, which lost 6 bases and 8 bases, there was a span of 12 bases. CDR3 DNA sequence: TGTGCCAGCAGCCGACAAGGTGGTACGCAGTATTTT. Its protein is CASSRQGGTQYF.

The gene calls are TRBV5-5 and TRBJ2-4, with 7 bases matching TRBD2. Germline CDR1 SGHKS, CDR2 YYEKEE (reference sequence). After removal of 4 bases from V and 3 bases from J, the junction contained 13 bases not matched to a gene. This CDR3 comprises 17 residues. The CDR3 is CASSRNLAGVVKNIQYF. Written as DNA, the CDR3 is TGTGCCAGCAGCCGAAATCTGGCGGGGGTTGTCAAAAACATTCAGTACTTC.

The rearrangement uses TRBV11-3 and TRBJ2-7; TRBD1 agrees at 9 bases. Unmatched junction bases numbered 2, after V lost 3 bases and J lost 5 bases. CDR1 is SGHNT and CDR2 is YENEEA in the germline V gene. This CDR3 contains 13 residues. The CDR3 sequence: CASSLDRGNEQYF. The CDR3 bases are TGTGCCAGCAGCTTGGACAGGGGTAACGAGCAGTACTTC.

This chain links TRBV9 with TRBJ2-5; TRBD2 matches at 8 bases. J gave up 5 bases and V 6 bases, and 9 bases lay outside the gene matches. Germline values: CDR1 SGDLS, CDR2 YYNGEE. The CDR3 runs 14 residues. CDR3 amino acids: CASTAGRGGETQYF. CDR3 in DNA: TGTGCCAGCACGGCCGGGAGGGGCGGCGAGACCCAGTACTTC.

The chain joins TRBV30 to TRBJ1-4; no clear D. The germline CDR1 and CDR2 sequences are GTSNPN and SVGIG (reference sequence). CDR3 size: 15 residues. Trimming shortened V by 0 bases and J by 6 bases, and 14 bases separated the two germline ends. The CDR3 DNA reads TGTGCCTGGAGTGTCGTTGGAGGGTTGGATGAAAAACTGTTTTTT. As protein: CAWSVVGGLDEKLFF.

In its sample, this clone was seen once. This chain links TRBV27 with TRBJ2-1; 8 bases are shared with TRBD2. CDR1 is MNHEY and CDR2 is SMNVEV in the germline V gene (reference sequence). The V segment lost 5 bases and the J segment 4 bases; nucleotides outside the gene matches: 10. CDR3 size: 16 residues. CDR3 coding DNA: TGTGCCAGCAGTGATCAAGCGGGGGCAGCATACAATGAGCAGTTCTTC. Translated: CASSDQAGAAYNEQFF.

The chain joins TRBV18 to TRBJ1-4, with D tentatively TRBD1 (5 bases). The V gene's germline CDR1 is KGHSH and CDR2 LQKENI. Trimming stripped 0 bases from V and 4 bases from J, with 9 bases between. This CDR3 comprises 15 residues. DNA for the CDR3: TGTGCCAGCTCACCACCGACAGCTCGTAATGAAAAACTGTTTTTT. Its translation: CASSPPTARNEKLFF. The whole variable domain, filled in from reference TRBV18 and TRBJ1-4, reads NAGVMQNPRHLVRRRGQEARLRCSPMKGHSHVYWYRQLPEEGLKFMVYLQKENIIDESGMPKERFSAEFPKEGPSILRIQQVVRGDSAAYFCASSPPTARNEKLFFGSGTQLSVL.

In DNA, the CDR3 is TGTGCCAGCAGCTCGGGTAGGGGGACCACTGAAGCTTTCTTT. This sequence encodes CASSSGRGTTEAFF. The chain is built from TRBV7-8 and TRBJ1-1, with D tentatively TRBD1 (6 bases). Trimming left V 4 bases short and J 4 bases short, with 13 bases between. This CDR3 spans 14 amino acids. From germline, CDR1 is SGHVS and CDR2 FQNEAQ.

The chain employs TRBV19 and TRBJ2-1, with TRBD2 matching 9 bases. The CDR3 length is 14 residues. The J segment lost 8 bases and the V segment lost 3 bases, leaving 5 bases of the junction unmatched. CDR1 is LNHDA and CDR2 is SQIVND in the germline V gene (reference sequence). This chain's CDR3 is CASSIGRGGYEQFF. DNA of the CDR3: TGTGCCAGTAGTATTGGGCGGGGGGGCTATGAGCAGTTCTTC.

This chain links TRBV5-4 with TRBJ2-5; unclear D gene. With 3 bases removed from V and 2 bases from J, the gap between germline ends came to 11 bases. The CDR3 is 14 residues long. From germline, CDR1 is SGHNT and CDR2 YYREEE (reference sequence). The CDR3 region has the DNA TGTGCCAGCAGCTCCGGCGGCTATCAAGAGACCCAGTACTTC. As protein: CASSSGGYQETQYF. Using reference TRBV5-4 and TRBJ2-5 for the parts outside the CDR3, the full variable domain is ETGVTQSPTHLIKTRGQQVTLRCSSQSGHNTVSWYQQALGQGPQFIFQYYREEENGRGNFPPRFSGLQFPNYSSELNVNALELDDSALYLCASSSGGYQETQYFGPGTRLLVL.

The rearrangement uses TRBV5-4 and TRBJ2-2, with D unclear. CDR1 is SGHNT, CDR2 YYREEE, per germline (reference sequence). The CDR3 consists of 11 residues. V was clipped by 5 bases and J by 8 bases, with 7 bases between them. CDR3 sequence (DNA): TGTGCCAGCAGGTCCGGTGGGGAGCTGTTTTTT. Protein product: CASRSGGELFF.

V and J are TRBV20-1 and TRBJ2-5, with 13 positions matching TRBD2. The CDR3 is made up of 14 amino acids. Germline CDR1 DFQATT, CDR2 SNEGSKA (reference sequence). V was pared by 3 bases and J by 6 bases, with 4 bases of the junction left unmatched. The CDR3 spells CSASTSGGGKTQYF. In DNA form, the CDR3 reads TGCAGTGCTAGTACTAGCGGGGGGGGAAAGACCCAGTACTTC.

The chain links TRBV11-3 to TRBJ1-2; D may be TRBD1 (5 bases). V shed 1 base and J shed 7 bases, with 13 bases lying between them. The CDR3 length is 14 residues. Germline-derived CDR1 and CDR2 are SGHNT and YENEEA. This CDR3 reads CASSLARGSGGYTF. The CDR3, as DNA: TGTGCCAGCAGCTTAGCCCGGGGGTCCGGTGGCTACACCTTC.

This clone showed up just once. The genes are TRBV6-5 and TRBJ1-3; 8 bases agree with TRBD1. V was pared by 6 bases and J by 5 bases, with 6 bases of the junction left unmatched. Germline V CDR1 and CDR2: MNHEY, SVGAGI. The CDR3 runs 14 residues. The CDR3 here is CASSLTGGRNTIYF. The CDR3 DNA reads as TGTGCCAGCAGCCTCACAGGGGGAAGAAACACCATATATTTT.

The genes are TRBV11-3 and TRBJ1-1; the D is unclear. In germline, CDR1 is SGHNT, CDR2 YENEEA. The CDR3 spans 12 residues. V gave up 4 bases and J gave up 5 bases, with 8 bases separating them. In nucleotides, the CDR3 is TGTGCCAGCAGCTCGGAGGGTACTGAAGCTTTCTTT. Its protein product is CASSSEGTEAFF.

Only one count was recorded for this clone. This rearrangement joins TRBV19 to TRBJ2-7, with 8 bases identical to TRBD1. The CDR3 runs to 12 residues. The ends lost 8 bases at V and 4 bases at J; junction bases unmatched: 4. The germline CDR1 and CDR2 sequences are LNHDA and SQIVND (reference sequence). The CDR3 DNA is TGTGCCAGTGGACAGGGACCTTACGAGCAGTACTTC. It specifies CASGQGPYEQYF.

The chain combines TRBV19 with TRBJ2-7, with 11 bases that match TRBD1. The CDR3 totals 12 residues. With 10 bases clipped from V and 6 bases from J, the junction kept 5 bases outside the gene matches. The germline gives CDR1 LNHDA, CDR2 SQIVND (reference sequence). The CDR3 region has the DNA TGTGCCACAGGACAGGGGGCAGGCGAGCAGTACTTC. This codes for CATGQGAGEQYF.

The chain couples TRBV6-1 to TRBJ1-3, with a weak D call TRBD1 (6 bases). The CDR3 has 16 amino acids. Per germline, CDR1 MNHNS and CDR2 SASEGT. With 2 bases removed from V and 2 bases from J, the gap between germline ends came to 13 bases. CDR3 sequence (DNA): TGTGCCAGCAGTGAATTCAGGGGTGAAGCTGGAAACACCATATATTTT. This gives the protein CASSEFRGEAGNTIYF.